This entry describes one TCR beta chain. Its cognate antigen has yet to be identified. One base away there is no much larger clone; base qualities are not given. These data belong to a study of blood T cell repertoires in COVID-19 (dated by TCRdb to 2018 to 2021). For the study in its entirety: Recovered participants in ImmuneRACE Cohort 3 were defined by two consecutive negative NP/OP PCR tests, clearance by a healthcare professional, or resolution of symptoms. Subjects who had been exposed to COVID-19, were actively infected with it, or had recovered from it provided the deeply sampled blood TCRbeta repertoires that made up the dataset. Sample metadata almost always included a de-identified subject ID, COVID-19 status, age in years and sex. Samples from collaborators originated in the United States, Italy and Spain and spanned both the acute and convalescent phases of COVID-19. The material from the prospective study consisted of cDNA or gDNA derived from T cells, B-cell-depleted T cells, or PBMCs. HLA class I and class II types, where available, came from metadata supplied by the sample provider rather than from assay-based typing. A freely available public database, intended as a resource for researchers studying the immune response to SARS-CoV-2, is where the repertoires were released. Samples came from the ongoing ImmuneRACE study (first 160 participants) plus 1,254 subjects from 6 global collaborators.

TCRbeta CDR3 regions were amplified from genomic DNA by means of the immunoSEQ Assay, a bias-controlled multiplex PCR. From the authors' description of their analysis: Nucleated cell counts per sample were estimated from amplification of reference gene primers within the assay. To quantify the absolute abundance of each unique TCRbeta CDR3 rearrangement, sequence reads were collapsed and filtered. For each sample, productive Simpson clonality was calculated as the square root of Simpson's diversity index across productive rearrangements. This is the immuneACCESS table as TCRdb keeps it, with only in-frame sequences that have V and J called. A part of the clones is gone; compared with another copy, unresolved V genes explain less than half, and the rest is unexplained. That table supplies the V and J calls and clone size; D and trimming were determined from the DNA. Here the sample has fewer than 350,000 clones; approximately 90% occur a single time. The ten largest make up around 2% of the sample.

Participants in the prospective study were aged about 18 to 90 years, lived in some 24 United States geographic areas, and enrolled through a virtual design. In the prospective study, cohorts were assigned on the basis of participant-reported clinical history obtained from a screening survey and a study questionnaire. Each participant in the prospective study had whole blood, serum and a nasopharyngeal or oropharyngeal swab collected by mobile phlebotomists. Prospective study participants could optionally give additional blood draws and questionnaires over a roughly two-month period. Blood samples from the prospective study were shipped frozen or at room temperature prior to DNA extraction. Results the study describes overall, beyond this receptor: How much clinical and demographic metadata was included differed by source and by participant, and the metadata was provided uncurated.

The CDR3, cysteine through phenylalanine, is 15 amino acids long. The DNA shown is the 45-base CDR3, in frame from base 1. Sequences SGHVS (CDR1) and FNYEAQ (CDR2) are obtained from the germline V gene. For this chain, trimming is 4 bases at the V end and 7 bases at the J end, and the number of junction bases without a gene match is 5. This receptor chain uses TRBV7-6 and TRBJ2-2; the central 11 bases match TRBD2. The clonotype comes from a woman in her fifties or sixties in a cohort exposed to, infected with or recovered from COVID-19 (not recorded which). The sample taken for sequencing was PBMCs or T cells enriched from blood (not recorded which). The nucleotides read TGTGCCAGCAGCTCGACTAGCGGGACTGGCGGGGAGCTGTTTTTT. This is translated as CASSSTSGTGGELFF.